These 18 T cell receptor beta chains originate from one sample sequenced in a study of patients and donors after allogeneic stem cell transplantation. TCRdb used MiXCR to reprocess the RT-PCR reads, holding one entry per CDR3 protein. The repertoire holds 200,000 to 250,000 distinct CDR3 sequences, with roughly 13% as singletons. Sequencing was carried out using blood, either unsorted or a sorted T cell fraction (not recorded which). The receptors derive from a human donor who was either an allogeneic HSCT recipient or a stem cell or donor lymphocyte infusion donor (not recorded which). It is not recorded whose cells these are; they may come from a transplant donor.

V and J are TRBV20-1 and TRBJ2-7; 12 bases map to TRBD2. This CDR3 spans 13 amino acids. V lost 6 bases, J lost 6 bases, and 6 bases stayed unmatched. Germline lookup yields CDR1 DFQATT and CDR2 SNEGSKA (reference sequence). CDR3 residues: CSAWTSGAVEQYF. CDR3 DNA sequence: TGCAGTGCGTGGACTAGCGGGGCAGTCGAGCAGTACTTC.

This clonotype was seen many times. V usage is TRBV29-1 and J usage is TRBJ2-7; a weak D match, TRBD2 (5 bases). Trimming removed 6 bases from V and 0 bases from J, with 12 bases in between. The CDR3 contains 13 residues. From germline, CDR1 is SQVTM and CDR2 ANQGSEA. CDR3 sequence: CSVVLGSSYEQYF. The CDR3 nucleotides are TGCAGCGTGGTATTGGGGAGCTCCTACGAGCAGTACTTC.

This clonotype came up a few times. This chain links TRBV5-5 with TRBJ2-3; TRBD1 aligns across 10 bases. V shed 4 bases and J 7 bases; nucleotides not matched to a gene: 12. The germline gives CDR1 SGHKS, CDR2 YYEKEE (reference sequence). The CDR3 totals 16 residues. CDR3 region: CASSQIRQGAGNTQYF. The CDR3 region has the DNA TGTGCCAGCAGCCAGATTCGACAGGGGGCTGGGAATACGCAGTATTTT. Looking up the rest from reference TRBV5-5 and TRBJ2-3 gives the full variable domain: DAGVTQSPTHLIKTRGQQVTLRCSPISGHKSVSWYQQVLGQGPQFIFQYYEKEERGRGNFPDRFSARQFPNYSSELNVNALLLGDSALYLCASSQIRQGAGNTQYFGPGTRLTVL.

This clonotype was detected many times. The chain joins TRBV6-5 to TRBJ1-6; possible D gene TRBD1, 5 bases. The CDR3 is made up of 19 amino acids. The V gene lost 0 bases and the J gene lost 0 bases, with 15 bases spanning the gap. The germline gives CDR1 MNHEY, CDR2 SVGAGI. CDR3 amino acids: CASSYSTPGRSSYNSPLHF. CDR3 sequence (DNA): TGTGCCAGCAGTTACTCGACCCCAGGGAGAAGCTCCTATAATTCACCCCTCCACTTT.

This clonotype was seen only a few times. J is TRBJ2-5 and V is TRBV3-1; 9 bases fit TRBD1. The CDR3 spans 16 residues. The germline V gene encodes CDR1 LGHDT and CDR2 YNNKEL (reference sequence). J gave up 3 bases and V 1 base, and 6 bases lay outside the gene matches. The DNA for the CDR3 is TGTGCCAGCAGCCAAGCCCGAGGGGACAGGGAAGAGACCCAGTACTTC. Translation gives CASSQARGDREETQYF.

V gene TRBV6-2 or TRBV6-3 combines with J gene TRBJ1-4; 7 bases match TRBD1. Losses at the gene ends were 2 bases for V and 7 bases for J; bases not matched to a gene: 13. Germline CDR1 is MNHEY and CDR2 is SVGEGT. The CDR3 length is 17 residues. The CDR3 nucleotides are TGTGCCAGCAGTTACGGCGGGATGCGGGACAGAGCTGAAAAACTGTTTTTT. Residues: CASSYGGMRDRAEKLFF.

In its sample, this clonotype was seen a few times. This chain links TRBV5-6 with TRBJ2-5, with D possibly being TRBD2 (7 bases). Germline CDR1 SGHDT, CDR2 YYEEEE. The length of the CDR3 is 16 residues. With 4 bases removed from V and 5 bases from J, the gap between germline ends came to 21 bases. CDR3 loop: CASSQRPGGASETQYF. The CDR3 DNA follows: TGTGCCAGCAGCCAAAGGCCGGGGGGCGCGTCCGAGACCCAGTACTTC. Full variable domain (rest looked up from reference TRBV5-6 and TRBJ2-5): DAGVTQSPTHLIKTRGQQVTLRCSPKSGHDTVSWYQQALGQGPQFIFQYYEEEERQRGNFPDRFSGHQFPNYSSELNVNALLLGDSALYLCASSQRPGGASETQYFGPGTRLLVL.

The rearrangement links TRBV6-1 to TRBJ1-6; TRBD1 agrees at 8 bases. Germline lookup yields CDR1 MNHNS and CDR2 SASEGT. V shed 5 bases and J 7 bases; nucleotides not matched to a gene: 7. The CDR3 consists of 15 residues. CDR3 sequence (DNA): TGTGCCAGCAGTCCATCGGACAGGGCGAATTCACCCCTCCACTTT. Its protein is CASSPSDRANSPLHF.

This clonotype is medium-sized within its sample. The chain employs TRBV20-1 and TRBJ1-2, with a tentative D call TRBD1 (6 bases). Trimming pared 6 bases from V and 4 bases from J, leaving 18 bases between. The CDR3 length is 14 residues. Looked up from germline, CDR1 is DFQATT and CDR2 is SNEGSKA (reference sequence). The CDR3 DNA sequence: TGCAGTGCCACTTATACCCAGGGGACCTATGGCTACACCTTC. Translated, it gives CSATYTQGTYGYTF.

The V and J genes are TRBV7-2 and TRBJ2-5; no definite D call. The germline V and J ends were trimmed by 0 bases and 6 bases, with 5 bases remaining between them. Germline lookup yields CDR1 SGHTA and CDR2 FQGNSA. There are 12 residues in the CDR3. CDR3 in amino acids: CASSLASKTQYF. CDR3 DNA: TGTGCCAGCAGCTTAGCGTCAAAGACCCAGTACTTC. The full variable domain, completed using reference TRBV7-2 and TRBJ2-5, is GAGVSQSPSNKVTEKGKDVELRCDPISGHTALYWYRQSLGQGLEFLIYFQGNSAPDKSGLPSDRFSAERTGGSVSTLTIQRTQQEDSAVYLCASSLASKTQYFGPGTRLLVL.

In its sample, this clonotype was seen many times. The chain carries TRBV24-1 and TRBJ2-5; D unclear. Between the trimmed V and J ends, which lost 3 bases and 5 bases, there was a span of 15 bases. The germline CDR1 and CDR2 sequences are KGHDR and SFDVKD. The CDR3 consists of 15 residues. The CDR3 region has the DNA TGTGCCACCAGTGATCCCGAACCGTGGATGGAGACCCAGTACTTC. It codes for CATSDPEPWMETQYF.

This chain connects TRBV5-1 to TRBJ1-1; possibly TRBD1 for D (5 bases). CDR1 is SGHRS, CDR2 YFSETQ, per germline. The V and J ends lost 0 bases and 4 bases respectively, with 13 bases between them. The CDR3 runs to 15 residues. The chain's CDR3 is CASSLGDGGGTEAFF. CDR3 sequence (DNA): TGCGCCAGCAGCTTGGGGGACGGGGGTGGCACTGAAGCTTTCTTT.

The chain is built from TRBV5-4 and TRBJ1-2; D is undetermined. Between the trimmed V and J ends, which lost 4 bases and 4 bases, there was a span of 17 bases. Germline CDR1 is SGHNT and CDR2 is YYREEE (reference sequence). The CDR3 spans 15 residues. The CDR3 DNA follows: TGTGCCAGCAGCCCTCGGGTCTCGGGAGGCTATGGCTACACCTTC. Encoded protein: CASSPRVSGGYGYTF.

This clonotype was recorded a few times. The J gene is TRBJ1-2, the V gene TRBV20-1; TRBD1 matches at 8 bases. J gave up 4 bases and V 6 bases, and 7 bases lay outside the gene matches. Germline CDR1 DFQATT, CDR2 SNEGSKA (reference sequence). This CDR3 has 13 residues. CDR3 protein: CSAPSGGLYGYTF. The CDR3 nucleotides are TGCAGTGCCCCCTCAGGGGGCCTCTATGGCTACACCTTC.

The chain is built from TRBV6-2 or TRBV6-3 and TRBJ2-7; a possible D gene is TRBD1 (6 bases). With 7 bases removed from V and 6 bases from J, the gap between germline ends came to 19 bases. Germline V CDR1 and CDR2: MNHEY, SVGEGT. The CDR3 has 14 amino acids. In DNA form, the CDR3 reads TGTGCCAGCACCCCATGGGGGCTATCTGGCGAGCAGTACTTC. Translating it yields CASTPWGLSGEQYF.

This clonotype has a count of ten or more. The rearrangement uses TRBV7-8 and TRBJ2-7; 11 positions agree with TRBD2. Germline loops: CDR1 SGHVS, CDR2 FQNEAQ. Trimming removed 3 bases from V and 7 bases from J; junction bases left unmatched: 8. This CDR3 has 15 amino acids. The CDR3 loop reads CASSFRTSGPREQYF. CDR3 nucleotides: TGTGCCAGCAGCTTCCGGACTAGCGGGCCCAGGGAGCAGTACTTC.

This clonotype was detected many times. The chain carries TRBV12-3 or TRBV12-4 and TRBJ2-6, with unresolved D. This CDR3 contains 13 residues. Deletions cut 6 bases from V and 0 bases from J, with 3 bases between. The CDR3 nucleotides read TGTGCCAGCAGCAGCTCTGGGGCCAACGTCCTGACTTTC. Residues: CASSSSGANVLTF.

The table lists this clonotype with many counts. This rearrangement joins TRBV6-2 or TRBV6-3 to TRBJ2-1; TRBD2 is a possible D gene (5 bases). Trimming took off 8 bases at V and 2 bases at J, with 13 bases between the two ends. The CDR3 has 14 residues. Germline V gives CDR1 MNHEY, CDR2 SVGEGT. The CDR3 coding sequence is TGTGCCAGCGGGAGAGTGTTCCCCTACAATGAGCAGTTCTTC. It yields the protein CASGRVFPYNEQFF.